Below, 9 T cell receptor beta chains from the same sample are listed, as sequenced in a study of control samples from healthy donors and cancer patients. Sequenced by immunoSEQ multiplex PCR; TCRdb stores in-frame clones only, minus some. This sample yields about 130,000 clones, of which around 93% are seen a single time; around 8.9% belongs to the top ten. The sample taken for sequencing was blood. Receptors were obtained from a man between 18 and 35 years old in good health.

This chain's CDR3 is CAWRPDRAIYGYTF. CDR3 nucleotide sequence: TGTGCCTGGAGACCGGACAGGGCCATCTATGGCTACACCTTC. The chain has TRBV30 and TRBJ1-2; 8 bases align to TRBD1. The CDR3 covers 14 residues. Germline V gene data show CDR1 as GTSNPN and CDR2 as SVGIG (reference sequence). The J segment lost 4 bases and the V segment lost 3 bases, leaving 7 bases of the junction unmatched.

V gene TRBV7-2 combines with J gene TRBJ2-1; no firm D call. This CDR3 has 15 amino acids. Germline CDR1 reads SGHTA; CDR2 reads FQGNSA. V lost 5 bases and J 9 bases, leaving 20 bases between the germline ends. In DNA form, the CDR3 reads TGTGCCAGCAGCACGGGCCAGGCCAAGCGTGGTGAGCAGTTCTTC. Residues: CASSTGQAKRGEQFF.

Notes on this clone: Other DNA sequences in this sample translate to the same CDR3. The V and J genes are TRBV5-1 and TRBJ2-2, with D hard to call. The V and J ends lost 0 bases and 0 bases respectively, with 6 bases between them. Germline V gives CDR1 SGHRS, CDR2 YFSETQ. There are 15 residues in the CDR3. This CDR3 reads CASSLGPPNTGELFF. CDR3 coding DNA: TGCGCCAGCAGCTTGGGACCCCCGAACACCGGGGAGCTGTTTTTT.

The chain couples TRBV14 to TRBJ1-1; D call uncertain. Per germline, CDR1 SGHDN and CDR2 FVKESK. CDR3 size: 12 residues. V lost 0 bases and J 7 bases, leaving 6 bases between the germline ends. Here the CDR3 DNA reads TGTGCCAGCAGCCAAGAACACGGTGAAGCTTTCTTT. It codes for CASSQEHGEAFF.

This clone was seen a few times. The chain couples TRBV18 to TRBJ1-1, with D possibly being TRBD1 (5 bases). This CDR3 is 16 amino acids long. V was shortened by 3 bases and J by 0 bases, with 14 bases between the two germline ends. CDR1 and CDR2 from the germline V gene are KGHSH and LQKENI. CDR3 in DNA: TGTGCCAGCTCACCCCGGCAGGGTGGATTGAACACTGAAGCTTTCTTT. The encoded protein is CASSPRQGGLNTEAFF.

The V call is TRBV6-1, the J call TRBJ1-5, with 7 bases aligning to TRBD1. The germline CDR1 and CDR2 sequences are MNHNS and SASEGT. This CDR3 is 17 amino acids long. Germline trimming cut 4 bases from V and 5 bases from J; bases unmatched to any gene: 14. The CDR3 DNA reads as TGTGCCAGCAGTGTCGACATGCGGCACAGGGGCGATCAGCCCCAGCATTTT. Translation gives CASSVDMRHRGDQPQHF.

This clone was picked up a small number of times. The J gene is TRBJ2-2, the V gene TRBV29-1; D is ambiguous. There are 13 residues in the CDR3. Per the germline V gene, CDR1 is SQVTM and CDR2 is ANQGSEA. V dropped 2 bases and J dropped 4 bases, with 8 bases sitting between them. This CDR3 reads CSVEQTRTGELFF. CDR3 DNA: TGCAGCGTTGAACAGACCCGCACCGGGGAGCTGTTTTTT.

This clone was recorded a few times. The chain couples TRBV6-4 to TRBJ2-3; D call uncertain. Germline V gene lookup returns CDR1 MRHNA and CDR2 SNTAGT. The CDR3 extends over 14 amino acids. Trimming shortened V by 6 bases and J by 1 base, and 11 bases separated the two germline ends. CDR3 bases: TGTGCCAGCAGCCCCGGTGACGGCACAGATACGCAGTATTTT. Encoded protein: CASSPGDGTDTQYF.

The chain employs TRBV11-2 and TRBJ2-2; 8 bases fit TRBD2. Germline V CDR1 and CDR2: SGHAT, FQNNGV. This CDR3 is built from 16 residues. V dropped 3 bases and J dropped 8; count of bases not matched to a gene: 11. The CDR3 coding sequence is TGTGCCAGCAGCTTTAGCCCCGGCGGGGGGCTGGGGGAGCTGTTTTTT. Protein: CASSFSPGGGLGELFF.